This T cell receptor beta chain was obtained from a study of chemoradiotherapy in HPV16-positive cancers. Study outcomes and limitations: Only two HPV16-positive patients supplied the functional HPV-specificity definition. Candidate HPV-specific clones and E7-related TCR motifs grew in tumor during treatment.

Sequenced by immunoSEQ multiplex PCR; TCRdb stores in-frame clones only, minus some. This table has 2,500 to 3,500 clones, around 72% appearing once. As for this clone: Its target is unknown.

The CDR3 loop spans 15 amino acids. Trimming left V 2 bases short and J 6 bases short, with 14 bases between. Germline-derived CDR1 and CDR2 are SGHTA and FQGTGA. This TCR was sampled from a human donor with HPV-associated anogenital cancer. Sequenced here: tumor tissue, sampled from a patient who underwent chemoradiotherapy. The chain combines TRBV7-3 with TRBJ2-1; the D gene could be TRBD1 or TRBD2 (5 bases each). CDR3 in DNA: TGTGCCAGCAGCTTAGGTCCCGGGGCCCTCAATGAGCAGTTCTTC. Its translation is CASSLGPGALNEQFF.